Sequencing of this TCR beta chain was carried out in a study of T cell responses to AZD1222 COVID-19 vaccine. Study observations and caveats: Once two AZD1222 doses were given, Spike-specific TCR breadth and depth went up.

As regards this clone: Antigen unknown.

V was clipped by 6 bases and J by 1 base, with 16 bases between them. The CDR3 consists of 16 residues. CDR1 and CDR2 from the germline V gene are SGHKS and YYEKEE (reference sequence). The method was immunoSEQ multiplex PCR; TCRdb's version includes in-frame clones alone and lacks a portion of them. The data contain about 82,000 clones, over 90% of them singletons. Material: peripheral blood, obtained on day 0 of AZD1222 vaccination. The gene calls are TRBV5-5 and TRBJ2-2; D unclear. The receptor was derived from an adult in good health. As DNA, the CDR3 is TGTGCCAGCACCATCCTTCCGACCCAGAACACCGGGGAGCTGTTTTTT. Protein product: CASTILPTQNTGELFF.